A single sample gave rise to the 21 T cell receptor beta chains below, sequenced in a study of blood T cell repertoires in COVID-19 (TCRdb year 2020). Library construction relied on the immunoSEQ multiplex PCR assay. In TCRdb, the immuneACCESS table is reduced to in-frame sequences with V and J assigned. These tables do not hold every clone; where another copy was compared, an unresolved V gene accounts for under half, and the others remain unexplained. The sample yields around 210,000 clones; roughly nine tenths were counted once. Of the sample, roughly 8.4% is held by the ten largest clones. The sequenced sample was PBMCs or T cells enriched from blood (not recorded which). The receptors derive from a woman aged 18-29 years who had recovered from COVID-19.

This chain joins TRBV28 and TRBJ2-7, with TRBD2 matching 13 bases. Trimming took 4 bases from V and 6 from J; bases not matched to a gene: 15. The CDR3 consists of 18 residues. Germline V gene lookup returns CDR1 MDHEN and CDR2 SYDVKM. The CDR3 loop reads CASSSNKNGLAGAIEQYF. The CDR3 DNA reads TGTGCCAGCAGTTCCAACAAAAACGGACTAGCGGGGGCCATCGAGCAGTACTTC.

V is TRBV6-5 and J is TRBJ2-7; possible D gene TRBD2, 5 bases. V shed 8 bases and J shed 0 bases, with 11 bases lying between them. This CDR3 spans 13 amino acids. The germline V gene encodes CDR1 MNHEY and CDR2 SVGAGI. This CDR3 reads CASQVTSSYEQYF. Written as DNA, the CDR3 is TGTGCCAGCCAGGTCACTAGCTCCTACGAGCAGTACTTC.

CDR3 coding DNA: TGTGCCAGCAGCCTCGACAGGGTCTCTGGAAACACCATATATTTT. Translation: CASSLDRVSGNTIYF. The chain uses TRBV3-1 (or the pseudogene TRBV3-2) and TRBJ1-3, with TRBD1 identical over 7 bases. The V gene's germline CDR1 is LGHDT and CDR2 YNNKEL (reference sequence). The V and J ends lost 4 bases and 0 bases, in that order; junction bases with no gene match: 3. The CDR3 is 15 residues long.

This sequence joins TRBV9 and TRBJ1-1; no clear D gene. Per germline, CDR1 SGDLS and CDR2 YYNGEE. The V end lost 0 bases, the J end lost 4 bases, and 16 bases lay between the germline ends. This CDR3 contains 16 residues. The DNA of the CDR3 is TGTGCCAGCAGCGTAGTGTATGAGGGCTCCGGCACTGAAGCTTTCTTT. It translates to CASSVVYEGSGTEAFF. The full variable domain, in which reference TRBV9 and TRBJ1-1 provide the parts outside the CDR3, is DSGVTQTPKHLITATGQRVTLRCSPRSGDLSVYWYQQSLDQGLQFLIQYYNGEERAKGNILERFSAQQFPDLHSELNLSSLELGDSALYFCASSVVYEGSGTEAFFGQGTRLTVV.

This chain connects TRBV5-6 to TRBJ2-6; weak D call: TRBD2 (5 bases). The germline V and J ends were trimmed by 3 bases and 0 bases, with 7 bases remaining between them. This CDR3 has 15 residues. The germline gives CDR1 SGHDT, CDR2 YYEEEE. CDR3 DNA sequence: TGTGCCAGCAGCTCCCGGGACTCTGGGGCCAACGTCCTGACTTTC. Translation: CASSSRDSGANVLTF.

This chain links TRBV11-2 with TRBJ2-5; no clear D gene. The germline CDR1 and CDR2 sequences are SGHAT and FQNNGV. The V end was cut by 4 bases, the J end by 2 bases, with 5 bases between. CDR3 length: 12 residues. The CDR3 sequence: CASSYSQETQYF. In DNA form, the CDR3 reads TGTGCCAGCAGCTACAGTCAAGAGACCCAGTACTTC.

The genes are TRBV6-5 and TRBJ1-2; TRBD1 is a possible D gene (6 bases). The CDR3 sequence is 13 residues long. Trimming removed 5 bases from V and 2 bases from J, with 9 bases in between. Germline CDR1 reads MNHEY; CDR2 reads SVGAGI. The CDR3 sequence is CASSRDKNYGYTF. The CDR3 DNA sequence: TGTGCCAGCAGTCGGGACAAGAACTATGGCTACACCTTC.

The chain employs TRBV29-1 and TRBJ1-1; perhaps TRBD1 as D (5 bases). CDR3 length equals 10 residues. V was trimmed by 6 bases and J by 8 bases, leaving 10 bases between them. Germline V CDR1 and CDR2: SQVTM, ANQGSEA. CDR3 coding DNA: TGCAGCGTGGAACAGGCCGAAGCTTTCTTT. It translates to CSVEQAEAFF.

This clone came up a few times. The V call is TRBV9, the J call TRBJ1-2; a possible D gene is TRBD1 (5 bases). V lost 0 bases to trimming and J lost 7 bases, with 22 bases between them. Germline lookup yields CDR1 SGDLS and CDR2 YYNGEE. The CDR3 contains 17 residues. The CDR3 DNA follows: TGTGCCAGCAGCGTAGGGTCGTCCGGGGGTGACCATCGTGGCTACACCTTC. Translated: CASSVGSSGGDHRGYTF.

This sequence joins TRBV10-3 and TRBJ2-7; TRBD2 agrees at 11 bases. Trimming at V came to 0 bases and at J to 2 bases, leaving 9 bases not matched to a gene. The CDR3 length is 18 residues. The V gene's germline CDR1 is ENHRY and CDR2 SYGVKD. In nucleotides, the CDR3 is TGTGCCATCAGTGAGTCACTTTTAGCGGGGGGGGAGACCTACGAGCAGTACTTC. It encodes CAISESLLAGGETYEQYF.

The V call is TRBV30, the J call TRBJ1-1; D gene uncertain. Germline-derived CDR1 and CDR2 are GTSNPN and SVGIG (reference sequence). The CDR3 consists of 13 residues. Trimming stripped 0 bases from V and 3 bases from J, with 8 bases between. CDR3 DNA sequence: TGTGCCTGGAGTGTGGGTACAGACACTGAAGCTTTCTTT. Its protein is CAWSVGTDTEAFF.

The DNA for the CDR3 is TGTGCCAGCAGCCAAGAAAGGCAGCACCCTGGAGGTTTCTTT. Translation gives CASSQERQHPGGFF. V gene TRBV4-2 combines with J gene TRBJ1-1; no reliable D call. This CDR3 region has 14 residues. Deletions cut 0 bases from V and 13 bases from J, with 18 bases between. CDR1 is LGHNA and CDR2 is YNFKEQ in the germline V gene.

The rearrangement links TRBV27 to TRBJ2-1, with 8 positions matching TRBD2. CDR3 length equals 17 residues. V trimming: 7 bases; J trimming: 0 bases; junction bases outside the gene matches: 11. CDR1 MNHEY and CDR2 SMNVEV come from the germline V gene (reference sequence). The CDR3 loop reads CASTPTSEIDSYNEQFF. The DNA for the CDR3 is TGTGCCAGCACTCCGACTAGCGAGATAGACTCCTACAATGAGCAGTTCTTC.

This chain links TRBV6-1 with TRBJ2-1, with 7 bases aligning to TRBD1. After removal of 3 bases from V and 5 bases from J, the junction contained 7 bases not matched to a gene. The CDR3 spans 15 residues. From germline, CDR1 is MNHNS and CDR2 SASEGT. This CDR3 reads CASSDVRQGHNEQFF. In nucleotides, the CDR3 is TGTGCCAGCAGTGATGTCCGACAGGGACACAATGAGCAGTTCTTC.

The chain recombines TRBV3-1 (or the pseudogene TRBV3-2) with TRBJ2-1; D unresolved. Germline V gene sequence: CDR1 LGHDT, CDR2 YNNKEL (reference sequence). This CDR3 region has 15 residues. V lost 5 bases and J lost 4, with 15 bases in between. This CDR3 reads CASSATGGGYNEQFF. The CDR3 DNA reads as TGTGCCAGCAGCGCAACCGGTGGCGGATACAATGAGCAGTTCTTC.

V and J are TRBV30 and TRBJ1-6, with TRBD1 matching over 7 bases. Germline V gene lookup returns CDR1 GTSNPN and CDR2 SVGIG (reference sequence). This CDR3 comprises 14 residues. J was trimmed by 7 bases and V by 4 bases; bases with no gene match: 7. CDR3 DNA: TGTGCCTGGAATTTGAGGGGGCCCAATTCACCCCTCCACTTT. This translates into CAWNLRGPNSPLHF.

This clone has just one count. The chain has TRBV5-5 and TRBJ1-4, with D uncertain. Trimming took 0 bases from V and 7 from J, leaving 10 bases between them. Germline V gene data show CDR1 as SGHKS and CDR2 as YYEKEE (reference sequence). The CDR3 is 14 residues long. Here the CDR3 DNA reads TGTGCCAGCAGCTTGGATGTACATGGTGAAAAACTGTTTTTT. Translation: CASSLDVHGEKLFF. The whole variable domain, remainder taken from reference TRBV5-5 and TRBJ1-4, is DAGVTQSPTHLIKTRGQQVTLRCSPISGHKSVSWYQQVLGQGPQFIFQYYEKEERGRGNFPDRFSARQFPNYSSELNVNALLLGDSALYLCASSLDVHGEKLFFGSGTQLSVL.

This rearrangement joins TRBV30 to TRBJ1-5; possibly TRBD1 for D (6 bases). The CDR3 is 13 residues long. The ends were cut back, 3 bases at V and 2 bases at J, with 8 bases in the middle. Germline V gives CDR1 GTSNPN, CDR2 SVGIG (reference sequence). Here the CDR3 DNA reads TGTGCCTGGAGCCCAGGGGGCAATCAGCCCCAGCATTTT. Its protein product is CAWSPGGNQPQHF.

The chain joins TRBV29-1 to TRBJ2-5, with 10 bases identical to TRBD1. Germline V gene lookup returns CDR1 SQVTM and CDR2 ANQGSEA. CDR3 length equals 14 residues. The V segment lost 6 bases and the J segment 5 bases; nucleotides outside the gene matches: 9. The CDR3 loop is CSVAQGQGRETQYF. The CDR3, as DNA: TGCAGCGTCGCACAGGGACAGGGGAGGGAGACCCAGTACTTC. The variable domain in full, completed from reference TRBV29-1 and TRBJ2-5, reads SAVISQKPSRDICQRGTSLTIQCQVDSQVTMMFWYRQQPGQSLTLIATANQGSEATYESGFVIDKFPISRPNLTFSTLTVSNMSPEDSSIYLCSVAQGQGRETQYFGPGTRLLVL.

The J gene is TRBJ1-5, the V gene TRBV21-1; the table's D call TRBD1 went unverified against the DNA. TRBV21-1 is classified as a pseudogene. There are 17 residues in the CDR3. The CDR3 DNA sequence: TGTGCCAGCAGCAAAAGGGCAGTATGCAGGGTGGCGCAGCCCCAGCATTTT. Translating it yields CASSKRAVCRVAQPQHF.

This clone turned up a few times. The V call is TRBV10-1, the J call TRBJ1-2; D may be TRBD1 (6 bases). In germline, CDR1 is WNHNN, CDR2 SYGVQD (reference sequence). The CDR3 is made up of 16 amino acids. V lost 3 bases to trimming and J lost 3 bases, with 17 bases between them. The DNA of the CDR3 is TGCGCCAGCAGTGACCTTGGCCGGGACAAAGACTATGGCTACACCTTC. This sequence encodes CASSDLGRDKDYGYTF.